What follows are 6 T cell receptor beta chains derived from one specimen sequenced in a study of T cell changes during pregnancy in multiple sclerosis (dated by TCRdb to the late 2010s). To prepare the library, the immunoSEQ multiplex PCR assay was applied. Imported from immuneACCESS, the table was reduced by TCRdb to in-frame sequences with V and J called. These copies leave out some clones; in studies compared against another copy, an unresolved V gene accounts for under half, and the cause of the remainder is not known. The sample records fewer than 150,000 clones, roughly 96% of which are singletons. Roughly 0.44% of the sample belongs to the ten largest clones. The sample here was peripheral blood, taken after pregnancy. These TCRs come from a female donor with multiple sclerosis, enrolled in a pregnancy study.

This chain joins TRBV2 and TRBJ1-1; D unresolved. The CDR3 has 14 residues. CDR1 and CDR2 (germline): SNHLY, FYNNEI. V lost 7 bases and J 3 bases, leaving 15 bases between the germline ends. This chain's CDR3 is CASIFGVKDTEAFF. CDR3 sequence (DNA): TGTGCCAGCATCTTCGGGGTGAAAGACACTGAAGCTTTCTTT.

The chain joins TRBV27 to TRBJ1-2; 7 bases are a match to TRBD1. The CDR3 has 12 residues. With V trimmed by 7 bases and J by 6 bases, 5 bases remained unmatched. Germline CDR1 reads MNHEY; CDR2 reads SMNVEV (reference sequence). The CDR3 loop is CASKTGTDGYTF. For the CDR3, the DNA is TGTGCCAGCAAAACCGGGACAGATGGCTACACCTTC.

This chain uses TRBV30 with TRBJ2-7, with a weak D call TRBD2 (5 bases). The germline V gene encodes CDR1 GTSNPN and CDR2 SVGIG (reference sequence). The V end was cut by 5 bases, the J end by 4 bases, with 18 bases between. This CDR3 region has 14 residues. CDR3 sequence: CAWAPGNFLYEQYF. The CDR3 DNA reads TGTGCCTGGGCCCCCGGGAACTTTCTATACGAGCAGTACTTC.

J is TRBJ1-5 and V is TRBV10-3; 8 bases line up with TRBD1. Losses at the gene ends were 6 bases for V and 2 bases for J; bases not matched to a gene: 12. Germline CDR1 reads ENHRY; CDR2 reads SYGVKD. The CDR3 extends over 17 amino acids. The CDR3 region has the DNA TGTGCCATCAGCAACAGGGACAGGCTGGGCGGCAATCAGCCCCAGCATTTT. Amino acid sequence: CAISNRDRLGGNQPQHF.

This clone was picked up one time. This chain links TRBV27 with TRBJ2-1, with D unclear. Per germline, CDR1 MNHEY and CDR2 SMNVEV (reference sequence). The V gene lost 3 bases and the J gene lost 1 base, with 10 bases spanning the gap. CDR3 length: 15 residues. DNA for the CDR3: TGTGCCAGCAGTTTGGTACAGCCGTCCTACAATGAGCAGTTCTTC. Its translation: CASSLVQPSYNEQFF.

The gene calls are TRBV28 and TRBJ2-7; TRBD1 matches at 9 bases. This CDR3 spans 14 amino acids. The ends lost 6 bases at V and 3 bases at J; junction bases unmatched: 6. Per germline, CDR1 MDHEN and CDR2 SYDVKM. Written as DNA, the CDR3 is TGTGCCAGCAGACCCACAGGGGGCGTCTACGAGCAGTACTTC. It yields the protein CASRPTGGVYEQYF.